These 27 T cell receptor beta chains were all obtained from the same sample, sequenced in a study of response to subunit inactivated influenza vaccine. TCRdb re-called the RT-PCR reads with MiXCR, one entry per CDR3 protein. The sample yields 500,000 or so distinct CDR3 sequences, 16% seen once. The sequencing here drew on CD4+ T cells sorted from PBMCs, taken less than 30 months after vaccination. The receptors here all came from a man aged 45 to 70 who received an inactivated influenza vaccine.

Remarks on this clonotype: The junction departs from the called germline gene at one end, perhaps through a read error. V gene TRBV11-2 combines with J gene TRBJ2-7; D unresolved. This CDR3 has 12 amino acids. Germline CDR1 reads SGHAT; CDR2 reads FQNNGV. CDR3 in amino acids: CASSPTLYERYF. CDR3 sequence (DNA): TGTGCCAGCAGCCCGACTCTCTACGAGCGGTACTTC. Full variable domain (remainder filled in from reference TRBV11-2 and TRBJ2-7): EAGVAQSPRYKIIEKRQSVAFWCNPISGHATLYWYQQILGQGPKLLIQFQNNGVVDDSQLPKDRFSAERLKGVDSTLKIQPAKLEDSAVYLCASSPTLYERYFGPGTRLTVT.

DNA for the CDR3: TGTGCCATCAGTGATGAGGGGTGGCCGAACACTGAAGCTTTCTTT. It yields the protein CAISDEGWPNTEAFF. V gene TRBV10-3 combines with J gene TRBJ1-1, with a weak D call TRBD1 (5 bases). Trimming removed 3 bases at V and 1 base at J, with 12 bases between. Germline CDR1 reads ENHRY; CDR2 reads SYGVKD. The CDR3 runs 15 residues.

J is TRBJ1-1 and V is TRBV4-1, with D unclear. V shed 0 bases and J shed 11 bases, with 16 bases lying between them. Germline CDR1 and CDR2: MGHRA and YSYEKL. There are 14 residues in the CDR3. CDR3 sequence (DNA): TGCGCCAGCAGCCAAGATGGTCTCCCCCCGCGGGCTTTCTTT. Amino acid sequence: CASSQDGLPPRAFF.

The V gene is TRBV27, the J gene TRBJ2-2; 7 bases match TRBD1. Germline V gene lookup returns CDR1 MNHEY and CDR2 SMNVEV (reference sequence). The V segment lost 5 bases and the J segment 1 base; nucleotides outside the gene matches: 4. The CDR3 is made up of 15 amino acids. The CDR3 is CASSHRQGNTGELFF. In DNA form, the CDR3 reads TGTGCCAGCAGTCACAGACAGGGGAACACCGGGGAGCTGTTTTTT.

This clonotype was detected many times. This chain uses TRBV12-3 or TRBV12-4 with TRBJ1-1, with TRBD1 matching 9 bases. The CDR3 is made up of 17 amino acids. The junction had 17 bases not matched to a gene; V was cut back by 1 base and J by 11 bases. This CDR3 is CASSLGWGGTGSEEAFF. In DNA form, the CDR3 reads TGTGCCAGCAGTTTAGGGTGGGGAGGGACAGGGTCAGAGGAGGCTTTCTTT.

As regards this clonotype: A much larger clonotype is one base distant, so this may be a read error. V is TRBV4-2 and J is TRBJ2-5; 9 bases are shared with TRBD2. This CDR3 has 14 residues. J gave up 5 bases and V 1 base, and 2 bases lay outside the gene matches. Germline V gene data show CDR1 as LGHNA and CDR2 as YNFKEQ. This chain's CDR3 is CASSQGTSEETQYF. The DNA of the CDR3 is TGTGCCAGCAGCCAAGGGACTAGCGAGGAGACCCAGTACTTC.

This clonotype was seen many times. CDR3 coding DNA: TGTGCCAGCAGCTTACAGGGGCGACTAAGTCAGCCCCAGCATTTT. It is translated as CASSLQGRLSQPQHF. The chain is built from TRBV5-6 and TRBJ1-5; TRBD1 matches at 7 bases. The CDR3 runs 15 residues. J lost 6 bases, V lost 2 bases, and 8 bases had no gene match. CDR1 and CDR2 from the germline V gene are SGHDT and YYEEEE.

V usage is TRBV10-3 and J usage is TRBJ2-3, with D possibly TRBD2 on 6 matching bases. Per the germline V gene, CDR1 is ENHRY and CDR2 is SYGVKD. This CDR3 comprises 15 residues. V was cut by 3 bases and J by 4 bases, with 14 bases left in between. In DNA, the CDR3 is TGTGCCATCAGTGACGGGACGTCGGGGGCAGATACGCAGTATTTT. It translates to CAISDGTSGADTQYF.

This chain uses TRBV6-2 or TRBV6-3 with TRBJ2-5; D unclear. Germline V gene lookup returns CDR1 MNHEY and CDR2 SVGEGT. CDR3 size: 16 residues. Trimming cost V 5 bases and J 2 bases, with 18 bases left between them. The CDR3 loop reads CASSGRESLRQETQYF. The DNA for the CDR3 is TGTGCCAGCAGTGGCCGTGAGTCCCTAAGACAAGAGACCCAGTACTTC.

This clonotype showed up many times. CDR3 region: CASSLEGQLSYNEQFF. The CDR3 DNA sequence: TGCGCCAGCAGCTTGGAAGGACAGTTGTCCTACAATGAGCAGTTCTTC. The chain carries TRBV5-1 and TRBJ2-1, with a possible D match to TRBD1 (6 bases). Germline loops: CDR1 SGHRS, CDR2 YFSETQ. The CDR3 totals 16 residues. Trimming removed 0 bases at V and 1 base at J, with 11 bases between.

The V gene is TRBV5-1, the J gene TRBJ1-6, with no clear D. There are 14 residues in the CDR3. V lost 5 bases and J lost 10, with 16 bases in between. CDR1 and CDR2 (germline): SGHRS, YFSETQ. The CDR3 sequence is CASRVGPQSSPLHF. The CDR3 DNA reads as TGCGCCAGCAGAGTAGGGCCTCAATCCTCACCCCTCCACTTT.

The chain employs TRBV27 and TRBJ2-1; weak D call: TRBD2 (5 bases). Trimming cost V 4 bases and J 6 bases, with 13 bases left between them. This CDR3 spans 14 amino acids. CDR1 and CDR2 (germline): MNHEY, SMNVEV (reference sequence). The CDR3 reads CASSYIGVINEQFF. CDR3 nucleotides: TGTGCCAGCAGTTATATCGGGGTTATCAATGAGCAGTTCTTC.

This clonotype was observed a few times. This rearrangement joins TRBV21-1 to TRBJ2-5; the table assigns TRBD1, which was not confirmed against the DNA. TRBV21-1 is reported as a pseudogene. This CDR3 has 14 residues. The CDR3 is CASSITGIQETQYF. For the CDR3, the DNA is TGTGCCAGCAGCATAACAGGGATCCAAGAGACCCAGTACTTC.

This clonotype was found a few times. This rearrangement joins TRBV5-1 to TRBJ2-1; D is possibly TRBD1 (5 bases). There are 13 residues in the CDR3. Germline CDR1 and CDR2: SGHRS and YFSETQ. V lost 7 bases and J lost 4, with 12 bases in between. The CDR3 DNA follows: TGCGCCAGCCTTGCGGACAATTACAATGAGCAGTTCTTC. Its protein product is CASLADNYNEQFF.

This clonotype was counted many times. J is TRBJ2-7 and V is TRBV12-3 or TRBV12-4; 8 nucleotides agree with TRBD2. The trim removed 3 bases at V and 2 bases at J, leaving 3 bases unmatched. The CDR3 is 14 amino acids. The CDR3 DNA is TGTGCCAGCAGTTTGGGACTAGAAACCTACGAGCAGTACTTC. Translated: CASSLGLETYEQYF.

This clonotype was detected a few times. V is TRBV15 and J is TRBJ2-3, with D perhaps matching TRBD2 (6 bases). This CDR3 spans 15 amino acids. Per the germline V gene, CDR1 is LNHNV and CDR2 is YYDKDF (reference sequence). The V and J ends lost 1 base and 5 bases respectively, with 13 bases between them. This chain's CDR3 is CATSRGGAGRDTQYF. The CDR3 region has the DNA TGTGCCACCAGCAGAGGTGGTGCGGGGCGAGATACGCAGTATTTT.

This clonotype has more than one count but fewer than ten. The V call is TRBV7-2, the J call TRBJ1-5; TRBD1 is a possible D gene (5 bases). V shed 1 base and J shed 4 bases, with 11 bases lying between them. The CDR3 runs to 15 residues. Germline loops: CDR1 SGHTA, CDR2 FQGNSA. CDR3 residues: CASSLVGGQNQPQHF. The CDR3 nucleotides read TGTGCCAGCAGCTTAGTTGGGGGTCAGAATCAGCCCCAGCATTTT.

This clonotype was counted only a few times. V is TRBV12-3 or TRBV12-4 and J is TRBJ2-1, with D hard to call. With 2 bases removed from V and 10 bases from J, the gap between germline ends came to 9 bases. The CDR3 totals 12 residues. The CDR3 DNA reads as TGTGCCAGCAGTTTACTCGCCTCAGAGCAGTTCTTC. The encoded protein is CASSLLASEQFF.

This clonotype was seen more than once but under ten times. The chain recombines TRBV24-1 with TRBJ2-2; TRBD1 matches 10 bases. V was clipped by 9 bases and J by 6 bases; unmatched bases: 6. CDR1 KGHDR and CDR2 SFDVKD come from the germline V gene. The CDR3 sequence is 14 residues long. The CDR3 spells CATARQGAAGELFF. CDR3 DNA sequence: TGTGCCACCGCCCGACAGGGGGCTGCCGGGGAGCTGTTTTTT.

This clonotype was seen ten or more times. The J gene is TRBJ2-7, the V gene TRBV5-5, with no clear D. The V end lost 0 bases, the J end lost 1 base, and 11 bases lay between the germline ends. The length of the CDR3 is 15 residues. From germline, CDR1 is SGHKS and CDR2 YYEKEE (reference sequence). The chain's CDR3 is CASSLVYLNSYEQYF. CDR3 coding DNA: TGTGCCAGCAGCTTGGTTTACTTAAATTCCTACGAGCAGTACTTC.

This clonotype was observed a handful of times. The chain recombines TRBV5-4 with TRBJ2-7; 9 nucleotides line up with TRBD2. Losses at the gene ends were 5 bases for V and 6 bases for J; bases not matched to a gene: 9. This CDR3 region has 14 residues. The V gene's germline CDR1 is SGHNT and CDR2 YYREEE (reference sequence). Here the CDR3 reads CASSLAGRMGEQYF. In DNA form, the CDR3 reads TGTGCCAGCAGTCTAGCGGGACGGATGGGCGAGCAGTACTTC.

The DNA of the CDR3 is TGTGCCAGCAGCAAATCCGGGACTACTCCTAATGAGCAGTTCTTC. Translated: CASSKSGTTPNEQFF. The chain has TRBV7-2 and TRBJ2-1; 7 positions match TRBD2. The CDR3 sequence is 15 residues long. The germline gives CDR1 SGHTA, CDR2 FQGNSA. V was pared by 5 bases and J by 7 bases, with 11 bases of the junction left unmatched.

This clonotype was found a few times. V gene TRBV3-1 combines with J gene TRBJ2-1, with a tentative D call TRBD1 (6 bases). The germline CDR1 and CDR2 sequences are LGHDT and YNNKEL (reference sequence). The V end was cut by 4 bases, the J end by 5 bases, with 15 bases between. The CDR3 has 15 amino acids. CDR3 residues: CASSPTGLPDNEQFF. The CDR3 bases are TGTGCCAGCAGCCCAACAGGGCTTCCAGACAATGAGCAGTTCTTC.

This clonotype was picked up a small number of times. The chain uses TRBV3-1 and TRBJ1-2; 7 bases map to TRBD1. The germline CDR1 and CDR2 sequences are LGHDT and YNNKEL (reference sequence). CDR3 length: 14 amino acids. V dropped 1 base and J dropped 8; count of bases not matched to a gene: 7. CDR3 sequence (DNA): TGTGCCAGCAGCCAAGTTACAGGGGAGGACGGCTACACCTTC. Encoded protein: CASSQVTGEDGYTF.

This clonotype was found a few times. V and J are TRBV10-3 and TRBJ1-4; D gene ambiguous. V lost 4 bases and J 5 bases, leaving 8 bases between the germline ends. The CDR3 extends over 13 amino acids. Germline CDR1 ENHRY, CDR2 SYGVKD. The CDR3 protein is CAISVVHNEKLFF. The CDR3 nucleotides read TGTGCCATCAGTGTAGTCCACAATGAAAAACTGTTTTTT.

A few counts support this clonotype. The rearrangement links TRBV7-2 to TRBJ2-1, with D possibly being TRBD1 (6 bases). The CDR3 loop spans 16 amino acids. From germline, CDR1 is SGHTA and CDR2 FQGNSA. V lost 4 bases and J 1 base, leaving 14 bases between the germline ends. This CDR3 is CASSSIDRPSYNEQFF. DNA of the CDR3: TGTGCCAGCAGCTCCATAGACAGGCCATCCTACAATGAGCAGTTCTTC.

The rearrangement uses TRBV6-2 or TRBV6-3 and TRBJ2-7; D gene uncertain. CDR3 size: 13 residues. Germline V lookup: CDR1 MNHEY, CDR2 SVGEGT. With 2 bases removed from V and 4 bases from J, the gap between germline ends came to 9 bases. DNA of the CDR3: TGTGCCAGCAGTTACGTGTCTAGGTACGAGCAGTACTTC. It yields the protein CASSYVSRYEQYF.